This T cell receptor beta chain is from a study of shared T cell receptors in the human thymus. Assay: immunoSEQ multiplex PCR; the TCRdb copy retains only in-frame clones and omits some. The sample lists about 660,000 clones; around 89% were seen once. CDR3 size: 12 residues. V dropped 4 bases and J dropped 4 bases, with 8 bases sitting between them. The germline gives CDR1 MNHNY, CDR2 SVGAGI (reference sequence). These same records also appear under a second study, on human thymus T cells. That report notes: Those donating were healthy Finnish infants in corrective surgery for congenital heart defects. The thymus tissue came from resections taken during corrective heart surgery. The authors found apparently biased V and J gene usage in thymic and blood repertoires. Unrelated individuals reportedly shared highly overlapping thymic TCR repertoires.

The V and J genes are TRBV6-6 and TRBJ2-7; D unresolved. Sequenced: thymocytes. The clonotype comes from a boy in the first two years of life with a congenital heart defect. CDR3 sequence: CASSSSSYEQYF. CDR3 in DNA: TGTGCCAGCAGTTCCTCTTCGTACGAGCAGTACTTC.